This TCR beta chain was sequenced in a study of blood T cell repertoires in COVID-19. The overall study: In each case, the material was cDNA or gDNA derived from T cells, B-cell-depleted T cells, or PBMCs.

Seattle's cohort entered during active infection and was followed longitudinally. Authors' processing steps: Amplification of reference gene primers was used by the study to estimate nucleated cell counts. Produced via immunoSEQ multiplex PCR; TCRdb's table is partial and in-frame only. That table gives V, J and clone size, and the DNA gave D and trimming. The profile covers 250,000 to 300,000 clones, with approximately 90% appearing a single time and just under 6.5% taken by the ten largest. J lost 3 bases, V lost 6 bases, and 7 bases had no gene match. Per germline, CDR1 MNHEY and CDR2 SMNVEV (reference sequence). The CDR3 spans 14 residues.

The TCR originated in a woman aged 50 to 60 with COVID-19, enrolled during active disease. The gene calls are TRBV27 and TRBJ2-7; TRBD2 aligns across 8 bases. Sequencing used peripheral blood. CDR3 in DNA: TGTGCCAGCAGAACACCCGGGAGGGGCTACGAGCAGTACTTC. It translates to CASRTPGRGYEQYF.